This T cell receptor beta chain emerged from a study of a mutant IDH1 vaccine in newly diagnosed glioma. Study background: Vaccinations were initiated 4-6 weeks following radiotherapy alone, or were given together with temozolomide cycles.

Profiled with immunoSEQ multiplex PCR; TCRdb holds only in-frame clones, not every one. Of 53,000 or so clones listed, around 80% are singletons. This sample's time point: week 5, during vaccination. The investigators gave 300 ug of mutant IDH1 20-mer peptide in each vaccine dose, together with topical imiquimod. A remark on this clone: The antigen is unknown.

Here the sequenced sample was PBMCs, taken from a glioma patient whose treatment included an IDH1 peptide vaccine. This clonotype was sampled from a man aged 45-60 years with glioma.

As DNA, the CDR3 is TGTGCCAGCAGTATGATGGGGAGCTACGAGCAGTACTTC. It specifies CASSMMGSYEQYF. V gene TRBV6-5 combines with J gene TRBJ2-7; perhaps TRBD2 as D (5 bases). The CDR3 runs 13 residues. V lost 5 bases, J lost 3 bases, and 11 bases lay in between. Germline lookup yields CDR1 MNHEY and CDR2 SVGAGI.